This TCR beta chain was sequenced for a study of Graves' ophthalmopathy and Graves' hyperthyroidism. Whole-study findings and limits: With around 88% sensitivity and around 80% specificity, a 13-signature model separated ophthalmopathy from stable hyperthyroidism. The model forecast ophthalmopathy progression, reaching around 70% sensitivity and approximately 79% specificity.

Details on this clonotype: Its target is not known.

Investigators amplified TCR beta CDR3 regions from RNA transcripts. An initial RT-PCR round employing HTBI primers preceded a second-round multiplex PCR. MiXCR, applied by TCRdb to the multiplex PCR reads, yields one record per CDR3 protein. The top ten hold over 3.5% of the sample, which has approximately 540,000 distinct CDR3 sequences, roughly 39% seen once. Trimming removed 5 bases from V and 3 bases from J; junction bases left unmatched: 5. This CDR3 spans 13 amino acids. Germline-derived CDR1 and CDR2 are DFQATT and SNEGSKA (reference sequence). The study recruited hyperthyroidism patients aged 18 to 65 who were newly diagnosed, under 2 months' duration.

Sequenced: peripheral blood or thyroid tissue (not recorded which). The genes are TRBV20-1 and TRBJ1-2, with TRBD1 matching over 8 bases. This receptor was identified in an adult man with Graves' hyperthyroidism. For the CDR3, the DNA is TGCAGTGCTCCTAACAGGGGGGACTATGGCTACACCTTC. Protein sequence: CSAPNRGDYGYTF.